This passage covers 27 T cell receptor beta chains from one sample sequenced in a study of blood T cell repertoires in COVID-19. Profiled with immunoSEQ multiplex PCR; TCRdb holds only in-frame clones, not every one. The sample has 240,000 or so clones; around 85% are singletons. Material: peripheral blood. These receptors came from a man aged 55 to 69 with acute or convalescent COVID-19.

This sequence joins TRBV5-4 and TRBJ1-1; the D gene is possibly TRBD1 (5 bases). V was cut by 1 base and J by 0 bases, with 10 bases left in between. Looked up from germline, CDR1 is SGHNT and CDR2 is YYREEE (reference sequence). The CDR3 length is 15 residues. The CDR3 DNA follows: TGTGCCAGCAGCTTGCAGGGCGCCCTGAACACTGAAGCTTTCTTT. Translating gives CASSLQGALNTEAFF.

This clone has just a few counts. V and J are TRBV9 and TRBJ1-5, with 9 bases matching TRBD1. Trimming at V came to 1 base and at J to 2 bases, leaving 1 base not matched to a gene. CDR3 length equals 15 residues. CDR1 is SGDLS and CDR2 is YYNGEE in the germline V gene. The CDR3 nucleotides read TGTGCCAGCAGCGTAACAGGGGGCGGCAATCAGCCCCAGCATTTT. Translated: CASSVTGGGNQPQHF.

The chain recombines TRBV7-6 with TRBJ2-3; D remains ambiguous. Germline V CDR1 and CDR2: SGHVS, FNYEAQ. Trimming removed 5 bases from V and 4 bases from J, with 16 bases in between. The CDR3 loop spans 15 amino acids. The CDR3 DNA is TGTGCCAGCAGCCCTGACGGGTTGGCTCCAGATACGCAGTATTTT. This codes for CASSPDGLAPDTQYF.

This clone was seen a single time. The chain joins TRBV15 to TRBJ2-1, with TRBD1 as a possible D gene (5 bases). V lost 5 bases to trimming and J lost 0 bases, with 11 bases between them. The CDR3 is made up of 15 amino acids. The germline V gene has CDR1 LNHNV and CDR2 YYDKDF (reference sequence). In DNA form, the CDR3 reads TGTGCCACCAGCTTGGACAAGAGCTCCTACAATGAGCAGTTCTTC. Protein product: CATSLDKSSYNEQFF. Together with reference TRBV15 and TRBJ2-1, the CDR3 gives the full variable domain: DAMVIQNPRYQVTQFGKPVTLSCSQTLNHNVMYWYQQKSSQAPKLLFHYYDKDFNNEADTPDNFQSRRPNTSFCFLDIRSPGLGDTAMYLCATSLDKSSYNEQFFGPGTRLTVL.

The rearrangement uses TRBV2 and TRBJ1-1; D is possibly TRBD1 (5 bases). The CDR3 contains 14 residues. The germline V and J ends were trimmed by 2 bases and 5 bases, with 12 bases remaining between them. The V gene's germline CDR1 is SNHLY and CDR2 FYNNEI. The CDR3 DNA sequence: TGTGCCAGCAGTGAAAGGCAGGGAAGTACTGAAGCTTTCTTT. Residues: CASSERQGSTEAFF.

V usage is TRBV4-3 and J usage is TRBJ2-7; 10 bases agree with TRBD1. J lost 1 base, V lost 3 bases, and 6 bases had no gene match. This CDR3 spans 16 amino acids. The germline gives CDR1 LGHNA, CDR2 YSLEER. CDR3 protein: CASSHSGTGESYEQYF. CDR3 DNA sequence: TGCGCCAGCAGCCACTCTGGGACAGGGGAATCCTACGAGCAGTACTTC.

This clone appeared a single time. This chain joins TRBV5-4 and TRBJ2-5, with 11 bases lining up with TRBD2. Germline-derived CDR1 and CDR2 are SGHNT and YYREEE (reference sequence). Unmatched junction bases numbered 2, after V lost 1 base and J lost 6 bases. The CDR3 has 14 residues. CDR3 in amino acids: CASSLPSGRKTQYF. The CDR3 DNA reads TGTGCCAGCAGCTTGCCTAGCGGGAGGAAGACCCAGTACTTC.

The chain links TRBV6-2 or TRBV6-3 to TRBJ2-1, with D tentatively TRBD1 (6 bases). Between the trimmed V and J ends, which lost 0 bases and 0 bases, there was a span of 15 bases. The germline V gene encodes CDR1 MNHEY and CDR2 SVGEGT. CDR3 size: 18 residues. This CDR3 reads CASSYSSEGGSSYNEQFF. The CDR3 DNA follows: TGTGCCAGCAGTTACTCGAGTGAAGGGGGTAGCTCCTACAATGAGCAGTTCTTC.

The J gene is TRBJ1-1, the V gene TRBV6-5; a weak D match, TRBD1 (6 bases). Trimming pared 6 bases from V and 5 bases from J, leaving 13 bases between. Germline V CDR1 and CDR2: MNHEY, SVGAGI. The length of the CDR3 is 13 residues. CDR3 DNA: TGTGCCAGCAGGGGGGCTCGAGGGACTGAAGCTTTCTTT. This gives the protein CASRGARGTEAFF.

The J gene is TRBJ1-6, the V gene TRBV7-2; TRBD1 aligns across 8 bases. This CDR3 comprises 14 residues. Germline V gene sequence: CDR1 SGHTA, CDR2 FQGNSA. V was clipped by 6 bases and J by 8 bases; unmatched bases: 6. CDR3 protein: CASRSRGQDSPLHF. The CDR3 DNA is TGTGCCAGCAGGTCCAGGGGGCAGGATTCACCCCTCCACTTT.

This clone has only one observation. The rearrangement joins TRBV4-3 to TRBJ2-2, with D perhaps TRBD1 (6 bases). The CDR3 length is 17 residues. The ends were cut back, 2 bases at V and 2 bases at J, with 15 bases in the middle. The germline CDR1 and CDR2 sequences are LGHNA and YSLEER. The CDR3 DNA sequence: TGCGCCAGCAGCCAAATGGGGGCCCTGAGCAACACCGGGGAGCTGTTTTTT. Translating gives CASSQMGALSNTGELFF.

V gene TRBV9 combines with J gene TRBJ2-5, with 7 bases matching TRBD1. The CDR3 extends over 14 amino acids. V shed 4 bases, J shed 1 base, and the junction held 4 bases outside the gene matches. Germline V gives CDR1 SGDLS, CDR2 YYNGEE. This chain's CDR3 is CASSIGTAQETQYF. CDR3 sequence (DNA): TGTGCCAGCAGCATCGGGACAGCCCAAGAGACCCAGTACTTC.

This chain uses TRBV12-3 or TRBV12-4 with TRBJ2-4; D not resolved. V was cut by 1 base and J by 3 bases, with 4 bases left in between. This CDR3 is built from 13 residues. The CDR3 loop is CASSLGGKNIQYF. In nucleotides, the CDR3 is TGTGCCAGCAGTTTAGGAGGCAAAAACATTCAGTACTTC.

V gene TRBV6-5 combines with J gene TRBJ2-1; 10 nucleotides agree with TRBD1. From germline, CDR1 is MNHEY and CDR2 SVGAGI. The CDR3 length is 15 residues. With V trimmed by 2 bases and J by 6 bases, 4 bases remained unmatched. CDR3 amino acids: CASSYRDRGRNEQFF. The CDR3 DNA follows: TGTGCCAGCAGTTACCGGGACAGGGGACGCAATGAGCAGTTCTTC.

The CDR3 here is CASKTGRAGEQYF. CDR3 in DNA: TGTGCCAGCAAAACAGGGCGCGCTGGAGAGCAGTACTTC. This chain joins TRBV28 and TRBJ2-7; perhaps TRBD1 as D (6 bases). The CDR3 contains 13 residues. Deletions cut 7 bases from V and 7 bases from J, with 17 bases between. Germline CDR1 reads MDHEN; CDR2 reads SYDVKM.

V is TRBV6-1 and J is TRBJ2-7; D is undetermined. Germline V gene sequence: CDR1 MNHNS, CDR2 SASEGT. V was trimmed by 0 bases and J by 1 base, leaving 7 bases between them. This CDR3 spans 14 amino acids. The CDR3, as DNA: TGTGCCAGCAGTGAAGCGCAGAGGTCCTACGAGCAGTACTTC. Protein: CASSEAQRSYEQYF.

The chain couples TRBV7-2 to TRBJ2-3; 9 bases are shared with TRBD1. V dropped 4 bases and J dropped 4; count of bases not matched to a gene: 12. Germline values: CDR1 SGHTA, CDR2 FQGNSA. The CDR3 is made up of 17 amino acids. The CDR3 DNA sequence: TGTGCCAGCAGCTCCGCGACAGGGGGAGTGATCGCAGATACGCAGTATTTT. Encoded protein: CASSSATGGVIADTQYF.

The rearrangement links TRBV7-2 to TRBJ2-2, with 13 bases that match TRBD2. The germline V gene has CDR1 SGHTA and CDR2 FQGNSA. The V and J ends lost 0 bases and 13 bases, in that order; junction bases with no gene match: 5. The CDR3 is 15 amino acids. The CDR3 DNA reads TGTGCCAGCAGCTTAGCAAAGACTAGCGGGGGGAGGCTGTTTTTT. It codes for CASSLAKTSGGRLFF. The variable domain in full, with the rest retrieved from reference TRBV7-2 and TRBJ2-2, is GAGVSQSPSNKVTEKGKDVELRCDPISGHTALYWYRQSLGQGLEFLIYFQGNSAPDKSGLPSDRFSAERTGGSVSTLTIQRTQQEDSAVYLCASSLAKTSGGRLFFGEGSRLTVL.

The genes are TRBV19 and TRBJ1-2; 9 positions agree with TRBD1. CDR1 LNHDA and CDR2 SQIVND come from the germline V gene (reference sequence). Germline trimming cut 7 bases from V and 4 bases from J; bases unmatched to any gene: 13. This CDR3 is 16 amino acids long. The DNA for the CDR3 is TGTGCCAGTATTGATGGGACAGGGCCTTTTCCCTATGGCTACACCTTC. Its protein product is CASIDGTGPFPYGYTF.

The rearrangement links TRBV19 to TRBJ1-6; 11 bases map to TRBD1. Per the germline V gene, CDR1 is LNHDA and CDR2 is SQIVND (reference sequence). V shed 4 bases, J shed 10 bases, and the junction held 6 bases outside the gene matches. This CDR3 has 15 residues. The CDR3 DNA reads TGTGCCAGTAGTACGGACAGGGGGCAGGACTCACCCCTCCACTTT. Its translation is CASSTDRGQDSPLHF.

This CDR3 is CAIRTSGLYEQYF. The CDR3 DNA sequence: TGTGCCATCAGGACTAGCGGATTATACGAGCAGTACTTC. V is TRBV10-3 and J is TRBJ2-7; 9 nucleotides line up with TRBD2. Germline V gives CDR1 ENHRY, CDR2 SYGVKD. V lost 6 bases to trimming and J lost 4 bases; unmatched junction nucleotides: 4. The CDR3 length is 13 residues.

The J gene is TRBJ1-4, the V gene TRBV7-9, with TRBD1 matching over 7 bases. The V segment lost 3 bases and the J segment 3 bases; nucleotides outside the gene matches: 10. CDR1 is SEHNR, CDR2 FQNEAQ, per germline (reference sequence). This CDR3 is 17 amino acids long. The CDR3 protein is CASSLGTAVRANEKLFF. The CDR3 DNA sequence: TGTGCCAGCAGCTTGGGGACAGCCGTACGGGCTAATGAAAAACTGTTTTTT. Supplemented by reference TRBV7-9 and TRBJ1-4, the full variable domain reads DTGVSQNPRHKITKRGQNVTFRCDPISEHNRLYWYRQTLGQGPEFLTYFQNEAQLEKSRLLSDRFSAERPKGSFSTLEIQRTEQGDSAMYLCASSLGTAVRANEKLFFGSGTQLSVL.

The J gene is TRBJ1-5, the V gene TRBV2; D remains unclear. CDR3 length: 11 amino acids. Germline CDR1 SNHLY, CDR2 FYNNEI. Trimming pared 5 bases from V and 9 bases from J, leaving 8 bases between. CDR3 sequence reads: CASSPSGPQHF. In DNA, the CDR3 is TGTGCCAGCAGTCCCAGCGGGCCCCAGCATTTT. Full variable domain (rest looked up from reference TRBV2 and TRBJ1-5): EPEVTQTPSHQVTQMGQEVILRCVPISNHLYFYWYRQILGQKVEFLVSFYNNEISEKSEIFDDQFSVERPDGSNFTLKIRSTKLEDSAMYFCASSPSGPQHFGDGTRLSIL.

This chain connects TRBV25-1 to TRBJ1-6; D not resolved. Germline V gene data show CDR1 as MGHDK and CDR2 as SYGVNS. This CDR3 is built from 13 residues. V was shortened by 3 bases and J by 3 bases, with 3 bases between the two germline ends. The DNA of the CDR3 is TGTGCCAGCAGTGACCACTATAATTCACCCCTCCACTTT. It encodes CASSDHYNSPLHF.

The rearrangement uses TRBV28 and TRBJ2-1; D may be TRBD2 (5 bases). The CDR3 covers 12 residues. Germline V gene sequence: CDR1 MDHEN, CDR2 SYDVKM. DNA for the CDR3: TGTGCAAGCGGCCTAGCCGTTAATGAGCAGTTCTTC. It is translated as CASGLAVNEQFF.

This CDR3 reads CASSLEMRDSGNTIYF. In DNA, the CDR3 is TGCGCCAGCAGCTTGGAAATGCGGGACTCTGGAAACACCATATATTTT. The chain employs TRBV5-1 and TRBJ1-3; D remains ambiguous. The CDR3 length is 16 residues. V lost 0 bases and J lost 0, with 10 bases in between. The germline V gene has CDR1 SGHRS and CDR2 YFSETQ.

This chain joins TRBV29-1 and TRBJ2-1, with TRBD2 identical over 9 bases. The CDR3 sequence is 15 residues long. Germline V lookup: CDR1 SQVTM, CDR2 ANQGSEA. Losses at the gene ends were 6 bases for V and 7 bases for J; bases not matched to a gene: 13. The CDR3: CSVDLAGEVRNEQFF. Written as DNA, the CDR3 is TGCAGCGTCGACTTAGCGGGAGAGGTTAGGAATGAGCAGTTCTTC.